The clone carrying this T cell receptor beta chain was detected a few times. This CDR3 spans 14 amino acids. V lost 1 base to trimming and J lost 3 bases, with 10 bases between them. The germline V gene encodes CDR1 SGHVS and CDR2 FQNEAQ. This sample was included in a study of blood T cells in healthy people across ages. Together with a sample-barcoded 5' primer, a J-beta primer mix was included in a second PCR lasting roughly 6 to 12 cycles. TCRdb processed the 5' RACE reads anew with MiXCR; each CDR3 protein has one entry. The sample holds hundreds of thousands of distinct CDR3 sequences, about three fifths seen once.

Sequenced material: blood. The TCR was taken from a man aged 25-45 years in good health. The genes are TRBV7-8 and TRBJ2-7, with unresolved D. CDR3 nucleotide sequence: TGTGCCAGCAGCTTAGATGTGGATTACTACGAGCAGTACTTC. Translated, it gives CASSLDVDYYEQYF.